A single sample is the source of the 21 T cell receptor beta chains below, sequenced in a study of shared T cell receptors in the human thymus. Method: immunoSEQ multiplex PCR; TCRdb's copy keeps in-frame clones and lacks some. This sample yields 63,000 or so clones, of which around 96% are seen a single time; about 0.03% belongs to the top ten. The material sequenced was thymocytes. These receptors were taken from a human donor.

This sequence joins TRBV4-1 and TRBJ1-5, with 8 bases fitting TRBD1. CDR3 size: 18 residues. CDR1 is MGHRA, CDR2 YSYEKL, per germline. Trimming cost V 0 bases and J 5 bases; bases outside gene matches: 12. DNA of the CDR3: TGCGCCAGCAGCCAAGATCCCCCACGGCAGGGGGCGTATCAGCCCCAGCATTTT. Amino acid sequence: CASSQDPPRQGAYQPQHF.

The chain has TRBV4-2 and TRBJ2-7; D is uncertain. Germline CDR1 and CDR2: LGHNA and YNFKEQ. Trimming removed 1 base from V and 4 bases from J, with 26 bases in between. The CDR3 runs 19 residues. The DNA for the CDR3 is TGTGCCAGCAGCCAAGTGACCGGACGGTCCTATTTAAATCTGTACGAGCAGTACTTC. This translates into CASSQVTGRSYLNLYEQYF.

J is TRBJ2-1 and V is TRBV18; D not resolved. Germline V lookup: CDR1 KGHSH, CDR2 LQKENI. Deletions cut 4 bases from V and 6 bases from J, with 13 bases between. There are 14 residues in the CDR3. The CDR3 DNA reads as TGTGCCAGCTCACTTTCTCGCACACTCAATGAGCAGTTCTTC. Translated, it gives CASSLSRTLNEQFF.

In this sample, this clone turned up once. The chain employs TRBV5-1 and TRBJ1-2; D remains ambiguous. With 0 bases removed from V and 4 bases from J, the gap between germline ends came to 7 bases. The length of the CDR3 is 13 residues. The germline gives CDR1 SGHRS, CDR2 YFSETQ. The CDR3 DNA sequence: TGCGCCAGCAGCTTGGTTGGCAGCTATGGCTACACCTTC. Residues: CASSLVGSYGYTF.

The gene calls are TRBV6-6 and TRBJ1-4; D is perhaps TRBD1 (5 bases). CDR1 is MNHNY and CDR2 is SVGAGI in the germline V gene (reference sequence). Trimming removed 5 bases from V and 3 bases from J, with 16 bases in between. The CDR3 loop spans 16 amino acids. CDR3 DNA sequence: TGTGCCAGCAGTCACGCCGGGACCCATGCTAATGAAAAACTGTTTTTT. This codes for CASSHAGTHANEKLFF.

The chain is built from TRBV4-3 and TRBJ1-4, with D perhaps TRBD1 (5 bases). The V gene's germline CDR1 is LGHNA and CDR2 YSLEER. V lost 1 base and J lost 4, with 13 bases in between. The CDR3 is 16 residues long. CDR3: CASSQVLGQLNEKLFF. CDR3 DNA: TGCGCCAGCAGCCAAGTCCTGGGGCAGCTTAATGAAAAACTGTTTTTT.

The V and J genes are TRBV27 and TRBJ1-1; D is uncertain. The germline V gene has CDR1 MNHEY and CDR2 SMNVEV (reference sequence). The CDR3 extends over 13 amino acids. With 4 bases removed from V and 6 bases from J, the gap between germline ends came to 12 bases. The CDR3 reads CASSYSGGSEAFF. The CDR3 DNA reads as TGTGCCAGCAGTTACTCTGGCGGGTCTGAAGCTTTCTTT.

DNA of the CDR3: TGTGCCACCCTTAGGGGGCCAAACTCTGGAAACACCATATATTTT. It codes for CATLRGPNSGNTIYF. The chain has TRBV6-6 and TRBJ1-3; 7 bases match TRBD1. The CDR3 loop spans 15 amino acids. Germline trimming cut 10 bases from V and 0 bases from J; bases unmatched to any gene: 9. Germline CDR1 reads MNHNY; CDR2 reads SVGAGI (reference sequence).

The CDR3 sequence: CASSLNGTPVSNQPQHF. The CDR3 DNA sequence: TGTGCCAGCAGTTTAAACGGGACACCTGTTAGCAATCAGCCCCAGCATTTT. This chain connects TRBV27 to TRBJ1-5, with D perhaps matching TRBD1 (6 bases). The CDR3 contains 17 residues. The ends were cut back, 2 bases at V and 0 bases at J, with 14 bases in the middle. From germline, CDR1 is MNHEY and CDR2 SMNVEV (reference sequence).

The rearrangement joins TRBV7-3 to TRBJ2-2, with a possible D match to TRBD1 (5 bases). Germline lookup yields CDR1 SGHTA and CDR2 FQGTGA. Trimming stripped 3 bases from V and 4 bases from J, with 12 bases between. The CDR3 consists of 15 residues. The CDR3 here is CASSFRQKSTGELFF. The DNA for the CDR3 is TGTGCCAGCAGCTTTAGACAGAAGAGCACCGGGGAGCTGTTTTTT.

The V call is TRBV4-2, the J call TRBJ2-5; TRBD2 agrees at 12 bases. The length of the CDR3 is 17 residues. V gave up 1 base and J gave up 4 bases; unmatched junction bases: 7. Germline CDR1 LGHNA, CDR2 YNFKEQ. The CDR3 DNA is TGTGCCAGCAGCCAAGTCCTTACTAGCGGGGGGACAGAGACCCAGTACTTC. Translated: CASSQVLTSGGTETQYF.

CDR3 DNA: TGCGCCAGCAGCTTGGGTCAGAACCAAGAGACCCAGTACTTC. It codes for CASSLGQNQETQYF. The chain combines TRBV5-1 with TRBJ2-5; D call uncertain. The CDR3 has 14 amino acids. Germline CDR1 and CDR2: SGHRS and YFSETQ. Trimming pared 0 bases from V and 0 bases from J, leaving 6 bases between.

The chain is built from TRBV11-2 and TRBJ2-1; 10 bases match TRBD2. The CDR3 extends over 19 amino acids. Trimming took 4 bases from V and 2 from J; bases not matched to a gene: 14. CDR1 and CDR2 from the germline V gene are SGHAT and FQNNGV. The DNA for the CDR3 is TGTGCCAGCAGCTCTGGCGAGGCTAGCGGGGGTACCCCCTACAATGAGCAGTTCTTC. Translating gives CASSSGEASGGTPYNEQFF.

This chain joins TRBV7-2 and TRBJ2-1; tentative D call: TRBD2 (5 bases). Trimming took 2 bases from V and 8 from J, leaving 19 bases between them. This CDR3 region has 16 residues. Germline values: CDR1 SGHTA, CDR2 FQGNSA. CDR3 region: CASSLKITSWRHEQFF. The CDR3 DNA reads as TGTGCCAGCAGCTTAAAAATAACTAGTTGGAGGCATGAGCAGTTCTTC.

This sequence joins TRBV11-2 and TRBJ1-2; D is ambiguous. The germline CDR1 and CDR2 sequences are SGHAT and FQNNGV. CDR3 length: 17 amino acids. V was cut by 6 bases and J by 0 bases, with 20 bases left in between. CDR3 loop: CASREPGPEVSNYGYTF. The CDR3 DNA sequence: TGTGCCAGCAGGGAGCCGGGTCCCGAAGTTTCTAACTATGGCTACACCTTC.

The chain joins TRBV19 to TRBJ1-4, with D possibly matching TRBD1 (6 bases). Germline assignment: CDR1 LNHDA and CDR2 SQIVND (reference sequence). This CDR3 spans 16 amino acids. V shed 4 bases and J shed 5 bases, with 17 bases lying between them. This CDR3 is CASSKHGQSSNEKLFF. CDR3 nucleotide sequence: TGTGCCAGTAGTAAACACGGACAGAGCTCAAATGAAAAACTGTTTTTT. The whole variable domain, remainder taken from reference TRBV19 and TRBJ1-4, is DGGITQSPKYLFRKEGQNVTLSCEQNLNHDAMYWYRQDPGQGLRLIYYSQIVNDFQKGDIAEGYSVSREKKESFPLTVTSAQKNPTAFYLCASSKHGQSSNEKLFFGSGTQLSVL.

V usage is TRBV18 and J usage is TRBJ1-2, with D perhaps TRBD1 (5 bases). The V gene's germline CDR1 is KGHSH and CDR2 LQKENI. V shed 2 bases and J shed 7 bases, with 17 bases lying between them. The length of the CDR3 is 15 residues. The CDR3 protein is CASSPLIRAGFGYTF. In DNA form, the CDR3 reads TGTGCCAGCTCACCATTAATCCGGGCAGGGTTTGGCTACACCTTC.

This chain connects TRBV5-4 to TRBJ2-7, with 9 bases that match TRBD1. After removal of 3 bases from V and 0 bases from J, the junction contained 7 bases not matched to a gene. Germline assignment: CDR1 SGHNT and CDR2 YYREEE (reference sequence). This CDR3 is built from 16 residues. CDR3 protein: CASSCGDRADSYEQYF. In DNA, the CDR3 is TGTGCCAGCAGCTGCGGGGACAGGGCTGACTCCTACGAGCAGTACTTC.

The chain is built from TRBV7-2 and TRBJ2-1, with TRBD2 as a possible D gene (7 bases). Germline V CDR1 and CDR2: SGHTA, FQGNSA. V was pared by 1 base and J by 7 bases, with 14 bases between. The CDR3 spans 15 residues. The CDR3 nucleotides are TGTGCCAGCAGCTTAGTACGGGGGGCGGGGAATGAGCAGTTCTTC. It is translated as CASSLVRGAGNEQFF.

The DNA for the CDR3 is TGTGCCAGCAGCATTAGTCCATCAGGGGAGGGAATTAACTATGGCTACACCTTC. Translated: CASSISPSGEGINYGYTF. The chain couples TRBV7-8 to TRBJ1-2; TRBD1 is a possible D gene (6 bases). This CDR3 has 18 amino acids. Trimming pared 5 bases from V and 1 base from J, leaving 23 bases between. Germline V gene lookup returns CDR1 SGHVS and CDR2 FQNEAQ.

The V call is TRBV15, the J call TRBJ2-5; possible D gene TRBD1, 5 bases. Trimming stripped 8 bases from V and 1 base from J, with 14 bases between. The CDR3 has 14 residues. CDR1 is LNHNV, CDR2 YYDKDF, per germline (reference sequence). The CDR3 is CATRRQKTQETQYF. DNA for the CDR3: TGTGCCACCCGTCGACAGAAGACCCAAGAGACCCAGTACTTC.